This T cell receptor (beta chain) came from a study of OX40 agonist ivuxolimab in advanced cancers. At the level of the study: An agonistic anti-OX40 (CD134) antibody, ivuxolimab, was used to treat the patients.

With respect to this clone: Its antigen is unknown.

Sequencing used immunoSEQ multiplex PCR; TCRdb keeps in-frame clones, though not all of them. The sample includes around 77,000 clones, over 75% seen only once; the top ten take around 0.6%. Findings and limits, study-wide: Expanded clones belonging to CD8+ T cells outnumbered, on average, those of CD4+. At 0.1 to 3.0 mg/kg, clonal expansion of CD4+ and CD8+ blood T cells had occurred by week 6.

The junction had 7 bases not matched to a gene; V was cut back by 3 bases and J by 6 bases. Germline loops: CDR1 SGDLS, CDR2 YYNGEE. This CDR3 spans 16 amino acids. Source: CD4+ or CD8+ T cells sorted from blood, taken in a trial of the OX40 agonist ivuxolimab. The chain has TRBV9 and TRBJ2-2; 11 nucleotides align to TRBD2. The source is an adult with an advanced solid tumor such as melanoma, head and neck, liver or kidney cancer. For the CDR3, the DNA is TGTGCCAGCAGCGGACAACTAGCGGGGGCGGCCGGGGAGCTGTTTTTT. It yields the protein CASSGQLAGAAGELFF.